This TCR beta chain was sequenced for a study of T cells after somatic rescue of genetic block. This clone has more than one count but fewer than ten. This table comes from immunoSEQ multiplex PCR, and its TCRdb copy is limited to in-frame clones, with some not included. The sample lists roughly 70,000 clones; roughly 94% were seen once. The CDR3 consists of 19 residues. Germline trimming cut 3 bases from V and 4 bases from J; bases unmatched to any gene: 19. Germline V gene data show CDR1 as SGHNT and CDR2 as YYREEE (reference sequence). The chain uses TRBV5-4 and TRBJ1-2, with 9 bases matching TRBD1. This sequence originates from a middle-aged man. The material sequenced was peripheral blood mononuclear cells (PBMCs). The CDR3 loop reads CASSCLIRQGEDCGYGYTF. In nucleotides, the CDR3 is TGTGCCAGCAGCTGTTTAATAAGACAGGGGGAAGACTGTGGCTATGGCTACACCTTC.